A single sample gave rise to the 28 T cell receptor beta chains below, sequenced in a study of CD8 T cell repertoires and HIV-1 epitope variants. Assay used: immunoSEQ multiplex PCR; TCRdb lists only in-frame clones, some missing. The sample holds fewer than 7,000 clones, less than 75% seen once. No antigen has been identified for these receptors. Source material: cultured CD8+ T cells derived from PBMCs. The source of these receptors is a male donor with HIV.

The chain is built from TRBV27 and TRBJ2-2; 13 bases are shared with TRBD2. J lost 5 bases, V lost 6 bases, and 21 bases had no gene match. The CDR3 consists of 21 residues. Looked up from germline, CDR1 is MNHEY and CDR2 is SMNVEV (reference sequence). The CDR3 DNA reads as TGTGCCAGCAGATCCACCACCACTAGCGGGGGGGCCTCTGGACTAACCGGGGAGCTGTTTTTT. This gives the protein CASRSTTTSGGASGLTGELFF.

This clone came up a few times. The CDR3 loop reads CASSLGRELQETQYF. DNA for the CDR3: TGTGCCAGCAGCTTAGGGCGAGAACTACAAGAGACCCAGTACTTC. The chain uses TRBV11-2 and TRBJ2-5, with D uncertain. Per germline, CDR1 SGHAT and CDR2 FQNNGV. Deletions cut 1 base from V and 2 bases from J, with 11 bases between. This CDR3 has 15 residues. Using reference TRBV11-2 and TRBJ2-5 for the parts outside the CDR3, the full variable domain is EAGVAQSPRYKIIEKRQSVAFWCNPISGHATLYWYQQILGQGPKLLIQFQNNGVVDDSQLPKDRFSAERLKGVDSTLKIQPAKLEDSAVYLCASSLGRELQETQYFGPGTRLLVL.

The gene calls are TRBV27 and TRBJ2-5; D might be TRBD1 (6 bases). The CDR3 spans 16 residues. Germline V gives CDR1 MNHEY, CDR2 SMNVEV (reference sequence). Deletions cut 5 bases from V and 5 bases from J, with 21 bases between. In nucleotides, the CDR3 is TGTGCCAGCAGTCCGGACAGCCACCCGGGCAGCGAGACCCAGTACTTC. Residues: CASSPDSHPGSETQYF.

The J gene is TRBJ2-5, the V gene TRBV10-3, with 8 positions matching TRBD1. Matching the DNA end better, TRBJ2-7 makes the J call doubtful. Germline assignment: CDR1 ENHRY and CDR2 SYGVKD. The CDR3 loop spans 12 amino acids. The CDR3 sequence: CATGTGSYEQYF. DNA of the CDR3: TGTGCCACCGGGACAGGCTCCTACGAGCAGTACTTC.

The J gene is TRBJ2-1, the V gene TRBV28, with 9 nucleotides matching TRBD2. The CDR3 contains 15 residues. Germline CDR1 reads MDHEN; CDR2 reads SYDVKM. V shed 2 bases, J shed 9 bases, and the junction held 8 bases outside the gene matches. CDR3 residues: CASSLLSREGGEQFF. CDR3 coding DNA: TGTGCCAGCAGTTTACTTTCGCGGGAGGGGGGTGAGCAGTTCTTC.

This sequence joins TRBV6-5 and TRBJ2-3, with D unresolved. This CDR3 has 12 residues. Per germline, CDR1 MNHEY and CDR2 SVGAGI. V shed 4 bases and J shed 5 bases, with 7 bases lying between them. The CDR3 bases are TGTGCCAGCAGTTCCTTCAGAGATACGCAGTATTTT. Translating it yields CASSSFRDTQYF.

The chain uses TRBV2 and TRBJ1-1; 9 bases map to TRBD1. The V gene's germline CDR1 is SNHLY and CDR2 FYNNEI. The V segment lost 2 bases and the J segment 4 bases; nucleotides outside the gene matches: 5. CDR3 length: 15 residues. The CDR3 DNA reads TGTGCCAGCAGTGAACCAGACAGGGGGGGCACTGAAGCTTTCTTT. As protein: CASSEPDRGGTEAFF.

This clone was detected only a few times. The chain carries TRBV19 and TRBJ1-1; D is uncertain. The CDR3 length is 15 residues. Trimming pared 1 base from V and 3 bases from J, leaving 12 bases between. Looked up from germline, CDR1 is LNHDA and CDR2 is SQIVND (reference sequence). The CDR3 DNA reads TGTGCCAGTAGTATAGGTCTACGGGGATACACTGAAGCTTTCTTT. It is translated as CASSIGLRGYTEAFF.

J is TRBJ1-2 and V is TRBV5-1; 8 bases fit TRBD1. J lost 8 bases, V lost 7 bases, and 7 bases had no gene match. CDR1 and CDR2 from the germline V gene are SGHRS and YFSETQ. The CDR3 runs 12 residues. CDR3 amino acids: CASGAGGIGYTF. The CDR3, as DNA: TGCGCCAGCGGGGCAGGGGGCATAGGCTACACCTTC.

V and J are TRBV5-1 and TRBJ2-3; no definite D call. The length of the CDR3 is 13 residues. CDR1 is SGHRS and CDR2 is YFSETQ in the germline V gene. V was clipped by 5 bases and J by 2 bases, with 9 bases between them. This chain's CDR3 is CASSLDDTDTQYF. The DNA for the CDR3 is TGCGCCAGCAGTTTAGACGACACAGATACGCAGTATTTT. The whole variable domain, filled in from reference TRBV5-1 and TRBJ2-3, reads KAGVTQTPRYLIKTRGQQVTLSCSPISGHRSVSWYQQTPGQGLQFLFEYFSETQRNKGNFPGRFSGRQFSNSRSEMNVSTLELGDSALYLCASSLDDTDTQYFGPGTRLTVL.

The V and J genes are TRBV6-5 and TRBJ1-2; 8 nucleotides match TRBD1. Per the germline V gene, CDR1 is MNHEY and CDR2 is SVGAGI. The CDR3 is 15 residues long. V shed 2 bases and J 5 bases; nucleotides not matched to a gene: 7. The CDR3 DNA reads as TGTGCCAGCAGTTACCAGGGGACAGGACTTTATGGCTACACCTTC. Its protein is CASSYQGTGLYGYTF.

V gene TRBV7-2 combines with J gene TRBJ2-7; D is perhaps TRBD1 (5 bases). The length of the CDR3 is 14 residues. Trimming took 5 bases from V and 2 from J, leaving 13 bases between them. Germline CDR1 and CDR2: SGHTA and FQGNSA. DNA for the CDR3: TGTGCCAGCAGCGACTCGACAGTTACCTACGAGCAGTACTTC. Translated: CASSDSTVTYEQYF.

This clone was recorded only once. The chain uses TRBV28 and TRBJ1-1; TRBD1 might be the D (5 bases). Trimming stripped 7 bases from V and 3 bases from J, with 21 bases between. Germline-derived CDR1 and CDR2 are MDHEN and SYDVKM. CDR3 length equals 16 residues. CDR3 in amino acids: CASTLSGGRGYTEAFF. The DNA of the CDR3 is TGTGCCAGCACCCTAAGCGGAGGTCGGGGGTACACTGAAGCTTTCTTT.

This sequence joins TRBV6-5 and TRBJ2-1; no clear D gene. Germline values: CDR1 MNHEY, CDR2 SVGAGI. The length of the CDR3 is 13 residues. V was pared by 6 bases and J by 0 bases, with 6 bases between. The CDR3 region is CASSPSSYNEQFF. CDR3 bases: TGTGCCAGCAGCCCTAGCTCCTACAATGAGCAGTTCTTC.

The rearrangement uses TRBV28 and TRBJ2-7, with 9 bases matching TRBD1. The germline V gene has CDR1 MDHEN and CDR2 SYDVKM. CDR3 length: 13 residues. Trimming at V came to 4 bases and at J to 6 bases, leaving 4 bases not matched to a gene. CDR3 bases: TGTGCCAGCAGTTCCCGGGACAGGGTCGAGCAGTACTTC. Its protein is CASSSRDRVEQYF. Together with reference TRBV28 and TRBJ2-7, the CDR3 gives the full variable domain: DVKVTQSSRYLVKRTGEKVFLECVQDMDHENMFWYRQDPGLGLRLIYFSYDVKMKEKGDIPEGYSVSREKKERFSLILESASTNQTSMYLCASSSRDRVEQYFGPGTRLTVT.

The J gene is TRBJ1-1, the V gene TRBV19; 8 bases map to TRBD1. The CDR3 is 15 amino acids. The V gene end was trimmed by 3 bases and the J gene end by 0 bases; junction bases not matched to a gene: 3. Germline CDR1 reads LNHDA; CDR2 reads SQIVND (reference sequence). CDR3 sequence (DNA): TGTGCCAGTAGTATTGACAGGGGAATGAACACTGAAGCTTTCTTT. Its translation: CASSIDRGMNTEAFF.

This clone was detected a few times. This rearrangement joins TRBV7-2 to TRBJ2-5, with 9 bases that match TRBD2. Germline CDR1 and CDR2: SGHTA and FQGNSA. CDR3 size: 15 residues. The junction had 4 bases not matched to a gene; V was cut back by 4 bases and J by 1 base. In DNA, the CDR3 is TGTGCCAGCAGCTCCGGCGGGGGGGTCCAAGAGACCCAGTACTTC. Translation gives CASSSGGGVQETQYF.

The rearrangement uses TRBV5-6 and TRBJ1-2, with D unresolved. V was shortened by 0 bases and J by 4 bases, with 7 bases between the two germline ends. Looked up from germline, CDR1 is SGHDT and CDR2 is YYEEEE. The CDR3 is 13 residues long. In DNA, the CDR3 is TGTGCCAGCAGCTTGGGGGAGCTCTATGGCTACACCTTC. This sequence encodes CASSLGELYGYTF. The entire variable domain, with the rest obtained from reference TRBV5-6 and TRBJ1-2, is as follows: DAGVTQSPTHLIKTRGQQVTLRCSPKSGHDTVSWYQQALGQGPQFIFQYYEEEERQRGNFPDRFSGHQFPNYSSELNVNALLLGDSALYLCASSLGELYGYTFGSGTRLTVV.

This clone was seen just once. At one end the junction does not follow the germline gene, possibly because of a read error. The chain joins TRBV7-9 to TRBJ1-2; D perhaps matches TRBD1 (6 bases). CDR1 is SEHNR, CDR2 FQNEAQ, per germline (reference sequence). The CDR3 loop spans 13 amino acids. Here the CDR3 reads CASTLQGRYGYTF. The CDR3 bases are TGTGCCAGCACCTTACAGGGACGTTATGGCTACACCTTC.

J is TRBJ2-7 and V is TRBV28, with unresolved D. Trimming removed 2 bases at V and 1 base at J, with 6 bases between. Per the germline V gene, CDR1 is MDHEN and CDR2 is SYDVKM. CDR3 length: 13 residues. The CDR3: CASSLSISYEQYF. Written as DNA, the CDR3 is TGTGCCAGCAGTTTAAGTATATCCTACGAGCAGTACTTC.

The chain employs TRBV10-3 and TRBJ2-7; perhaps TRBD1 as D (7 bases). V lost 5 bases, J lost 3 bases, and 20 bases lay in between. Looked up from germline, CDR1 is ENHRY and CDR2 is SYGVKD. The CDR3 is made up of 16 amino acids. The DNA for the CDR3 is TGTGCCATCAGTTCGGCCGCCGGGGGACAGAGCTACGAGCAGTACTTC. It yields the protein CAISSAAGGQSYEQYF.

This clone is classed as medium-sized (0.01 to 0.1%). The V gene is TRBV5-6, the J gene TRBJ2-7; 8 nucleotides match TRBD1. Trimming at V came to 3 bases and at J to 4 bases, leaving 12 bases not matched to a gene. Germline CDR1 SGHDT, CDR2 YYEEEE. CDR3 length: 16 residues. The CDR3 protein is CASSWQSTRGLYEQYF. For the CDR3, the DNA is TGTGCCAGCAGCTGGCAGTCGACCAGGGGGCTATACGAGCAGTACTTC.

The V call is TRBV4-1, the J call TRBJ1-1; 10 nucleotides align to TRBD1. CDR1 is MGHRA and CDR2 is YSYEKL in the germline V gene. The CDR3 consists of 15 residues. The V gene end was trimmed by 5 bases and the J gene end by 7 bases; junction bases not matched to a gene: 10. CDR3 nucleotide sequence: TGCGCCAGCAGCACCCCCGGGACAGGGGTGAATGAAGCTTTCTTT. Translation gives CASSTPGTGVNEAFF.

This clone was seen only once. V and J are TRBV9 and TRBJ1-1, with TRBD1 matching 8 bases. This CDR3 region has 15 residues. The germline gives CDR1 SGDLS, CDR2 YYNGEE. Unmatched junction bases numbered 1, after V lost 0 bases and J lost 0 bases. CDR3 region: CASSVAGGLNTEAFF. Written as DNA, the CDR3 is TGTGCCAGCAGCGTAGCAGGGGGCCTGAACACTGAAGCTTTCTTT.

This clone has only one observation. V gene TRBV28 combines with J gene TRBJ2-7; D possibly corresponds to TRBD1 (6 bases). V was trimmed by 7 bases and J by 2 bases, leaving 15 bases between them. In germline, CDR1 is MDHEN, CDR2 SYDVKM. The CDR3 sequence is 14 residues long. The CDR3 DNA sequence: TGTGCCAGCACCCTTCAGGGGATGGCCTACGAGCAGTACTTC. This gives the protein CASTLQGMAYEQYF.

This clone was seen a few times. One end of the junction fails to match germline, which may point to a read error. The chain uses TRBV11-2 and TRBJ1-1; a weak D match, TRBD1 (6 bases). Germline loops: CDR1 SGHAT, CDR2 FQNNGV. There are 12 residues in the CDR3. Here the CDR3 reads CASSPDSQGVIF. As DNA, the CDR3 is TGTGCCAGCAGCCCGGACAGCCAGGGAGTGATCTTT.

The chain employs TRBV27 and TRBJ2-2; 7 bases match TRBD1. Trimming cost V 4 bases and J 8 bases; bases outside gene matches: 19. This CDR3 has 18 residues. CDR1 MNHEY and CDR2 SMNVEV come from the germline V gene (reference sequence). The CDR3 bases are TGTGCCAGCAGTTCAACAACAACGAGTACAGGGGCGGTGGGGGAGCTGTTTTTT. This codes for CASSSTTTSTGAVGELFF.

V gene TRBV7-9 combines with J gene TRBJ2-7, with TRBD1 matching over 7 bases. V lost 1 base, J lost 5 bases, and 8 bases stayed unmatched. The CDR3 consists of 15 residues. The germline V gene has CDR1 SEHNR and CDR2 FQNEAQ (reference sequence). DNA of the CDR3: TGTGCCAGCAGCTTAGAGGGCAGGGGGAACGACGAGCAGTACTTC. Translating it yields CASSLEGRGNDEQYF.